The 28 T cell receptor beta chains in this list originate from one sample, sequenced in a study of cytomegalovirus exposure and HLA in healthy donors. Primers: 60 Vbeta forward and 13 Jbeta reverse. Method: immunoSEQ multiplex PCR; TCRdb's copy keeps in-frame clones and lacks some. The sample lists approximately 170,000 clones; roughly 81% were seen once. Sequencing was carried out using PBMCs. These receptor sequences come from a young man in good health and CMV-seropositive.

The gene calls are TRBV11-3 and TRBJ2-3; TRBD2 is a possible D gene (6 bases). The V gene lost 5 bases and the J gene lost 6 bases, with 18 bases spanning the gap. The CDR3 covers 15 residues. The V gene's germline CDR1 is SGHNT and CDR2 YENEEA. The CDR3 bases are TGTGCCAGCAGCCCGGGGCGGGGTGCGGGGGATACGCAGTATTTT. Translating it yields CASSPGRGAGDTQYF. Together with reference TRBV11-3 and TRBJ2-3, the CDR3 gives the full variable domain: EAGVVQSPRYKIIEKKQPVAFWCNPISGHNTLYWYLQNLGQGPELLIRYENEEAVDDSQLPKDRFSAERLKGVDSTLKIQPAELGDSAVYLCASSPGRGAGDTQYFGPGTRLTVL.

The rearrangement joins TRBV7-9 to TRBJ2-5; 13 nucleotides agree with TRBD2. From germline, CDR1 is SEHNR and CDR2 FQNEAQ (reference sequence). This CDR3 is built from 16 residues. V shed 5 bases, J shed 5 bases, and the junction held 8 bases outside the gene matches. CDR3 sequence: CASSPQGTSGIETQYF. CDR3 coding DNA: TGTGCCAGCAGCCCTCAAGGGACTAGCGGGATTGAGACCCAGTACTTC.

This chain links TRBV27 with TRBJ2-7, with D possibly being TRBD1 (6 bases). This CDR3 region has 15 residues. Trimming stripped 5 bases from V and 0 bases from J, with 14 bases between. Per germline, CDR1 MNHEY and CDR2 SMNVEV (reference sequence). CDR3 nucleotides: TGTGCCAGCAGTCTAGCAGGGGAGAGCTCCTACGAGCAGTACTTC. The encoded protein is CASSLAGESSYEQYF.

The V call is TRBV7-9, the J call TRBJ2-7; TRBD1 is a possible D gene (6 bases). The CDR3 covers 14 residues. The germline V gene encodes CDR1 SEHNR and CDR2 FQNEAQ (reference sequence). DNA for the CDR3: TGTTCCAGCAGCTCTGACAGGCTCACCTACGAGCAGTACGTC. Encoded protein: CSSSSDRLTYEQYV.

This chain connects TRBV7-6 to TRBJ2-2; 9 bases are a match to TRBD2. CDR1 SGHVS and CDR2 FNYEAQ come from the germline V gene. Trimming took 8 bases from V and 8 from J; bases not matched to a gene: 18. The CDR3 spans 17 residues. The CDR3 nucleotides are TGTGCCAGCTCGGAGGTTGGCGGCGGGAGGGCCAGGGGGGAGCTGTTTTTT. This gives the protein CASSEVGGGRARGELFF. Using reference TRBV7-6 and TRBJ2-2 for the parts outside the CDR3, the full variable domain is GAGVSQSPRYKVTKRGQDVALRCDPISGHVSLYWYRQALGQGPEFLTYFNYEAQQDKSGLPNDRFSAERPEGSISTLTIQRTEQRDSAMYRCASSEVGGGRARGELFFGEGSRLTVL.

The chain combines TRBV2 with TRBJ1-2, with 8 bases lining up with TRBD1. Germline assignment: CDR1 SNHLY and CDR2 FYNNEI. CDR3 size: 15 residues. The V segment lost 4 bases and the J segment 4 bases; nucleotides outside the gene matches: 8. CDR3 residues: CASSAGTGPIYGYTF. The CDR3 nucleotides read TGTGCCAGCAGTGCCGGGACAGGACCAATCTATGGCTACACCTTC. The whole variable domain, filled in from reference TRBV2 and TRBJ1-2, reads EPEVTQTPSHQVTQMGQEVILRCVPISNHLYFYWYRQILGQKVEFLVSFYNNEISEKSEIFDDQFSVERPDGSNFTLKIRSTKLEDSAMYFCASSAGTGPIYGYTFGSGTRLTVV.

The chain uses TRBV18 and TRBJ2-2; D perhaps matches TRBD1 (6 bases). From germline, CDR1 is KGHSH and CDR2 LQKENI. The V and J ends lost 5 bases and 5 bases respectively, with 9 bases between them. The CDR3 consists of 13 residues. The CDR3 loop reads CASSDTGTGELFF. CDR3 DNA sequence: TGTGCCAGCTCAGACACAGGGACCGGGGAGCTGTTTTTT. The full variable domain, rest sourced from reference TRBV18 and TRBJ2-2, is NAGVMQNPRHLVRRRGQEARLRCSPMKGHSHVYWYRQLPEEGLKFMVYLQKENIIDESGMPKERFSAEFPKEGPSILRIQQVVRGDSAAYFCASSDTGTGELFFGEGSRLTVL.

The rearrangement joins TRBV9 to TRBJ2-2; 12 bases align to TRBD2. V was clipped by 2 bases and J by 1 base; unmatched bases: 3. The length of the CDR3 is 17 residues. Per germline, CDR1 SGDLS and CDR2 YYNGEE. The CDR3 spells CASSVLAGGLNTGELFF. DNA of the CDR3: TGTGCCAGCAGCGTCCTAGCGGGAGGGTTGAACACCGGGGAGCTGTTTTTT.

The V gene is TRBV7-2, the J gene TRBJ2-2; TRBD2 matches at 14 bases. After removal of 3 bases from V and 4 bases from J, the junction contained 4 bases not matched to a gene. Germline V gene data show CDR1 as SGHTA and CDR2 as FQGNSA. The CDR3 runs to 17 residues. The CDR3 region has the DNA TGTGCCAGCAGCTTGGGACTAGCGGGAGTTGTCACCGGGGAGCTGTTTTTT. Encoded protein: CASSLGLAGVVTGELFF. Full variable domain (remainder filled in from reference TRBV7-2 and TRBJ2-2): GAGVSQSPSNKVTEKGKDVELRCDPISGHTALYWYRQSLGQGLEFLIYFQGNSAPDKSGLPSDRFSAERTGGSVSTLTIQRTQQEDSAVYLCASSLGLAGVVTGELFFGEGSRLTVL.

In its sample, this clone was seen many times. V is TRBV4-2 and J is TRBJ2-7, with 9 bases lining up with TRBD1. V was clipped by 8 bases and J by 3 bases; unmatched bases: 5. Germline assignment: CDR1 LGHNA and CDR2 YNFKEQ. There are 13 residues in the CDR3. The CDR3 bases are TGTGCCAGCGGGGACAGGGAAAACTACGAGCAGTACTTC. It encodes CASGDRENYEQYF.

A single count supports this clone. This chain joins TRBV11-3 and TRBJ2-1; 9 bases agree with TRBD2. This CDR3 is 13 amino acids long. V dropped 4 bases and J dropped 7; count of bases not matched to a gene: 2. Per the germline V gene, CDR1 is SGHNT and CDR2 is YENEEA. This chain's CDR3 is CASSYSGRNEQFF. CDR3 nucleotides: TGTGCCAGCAGCTATAGCGGGAGAAATGAGCAGTTCTTC.

V and J are TRBV15 and TRBJ2-1; D perhaps matches TRBD2 (5 bases). V lost 0 bases and J lost 0, with 12 bases in between. The CDR3 has 17 residues. The germline CDR1 and CDR2 sequences are LNHNV and YYDKDF (reference sequence). CDR3 sequence: CATSRDLKRSSYNEQFF. CDR3 DNA sequence: TGTGCCACCAGCAGAGATCTAAAGCGGTCCTCCTACAATGAGCAGTTCTTC.

The V and J genes are TRBV5-6 and TRBJ2-5, with D unresolved. From germline, CDR1 is SGHDT and CDR2 YYEEEE. This CDR3 is 12 amino acids long. V lost 0 bases, J lost 9 bases, and 9 bases lay in between. This CDR3 is CASSLGSSPQYF. The CDR3 nucleotides are TGTGCCAGCAGCTTGGGAAGCTCTCCCCAGTACTTC.

The V call is TRBV18, the J call TRBJ2-5; TRBD2 matches at 12 bases. Trimming took 3 bases from V and 4 from J; bases not matched to a gene: 9. CDR1 KGHSH and CDR2 LQKENI come from the germline V gene. There are 17 residues in the CDR3. The CDR3 region has the DNA TGTGCCAGCTCACCCCTGGGACTAGCGGGCGGTTCAGAGACCCAGTACTTC. This sequence encodes CASSPLGLAGGSETQYF.

V is TRBV7-6 and J is TRBJ2-2, with a weak D call TRBD1 (6 bases). The CDR3 extends over 13 amino acids. V was shortened by 2 bases and J by 5 bases, with 6 bases between the two germline ends. From germline, CDR1 is SGHVS and CDR2 FNYEAQ. The CDR3: CASSLQGTGELFF. As DNA, the CDR3 is TGTGCCAGCAGCTTACAGGGGACCGGGGAGCTGTTTTTT.

V is TRBV5-6 and J is TRBJ2-3, with D possibly TRBD2 on 7 matching bases. There are 14 residues in the CDR3. V was clipped by 4 bases and J by 4 bases, with 13 bases between them. Germline V CDR1 and CDR2: SGHDT, YYEEEE. The CDR3 sequence: CASSGRGRADTQYF. CDR3 sequence (DNA): TGTGCCAGCAGCGGGAGGGGGAGGGCAGATACGCAGTATTTT.

The V call is TRBV7-3, the J call TRBJ2-7; 7 bases agree with TRBD1. This CDR3 region has 13 residues. Germline CDR1 SGHTA, CDR2 FQGTGA. Trimming took 5 bases from V and 5 from J; bases not matched to a gene: 6. The CDR3 DNA follows: TGTGCCAGCAGCCGTGACAGGGCGGACGAGCAGTACTTC. It is translated as CASSRDRADEQYF. The full variable domain, completed using reference TRBV7-3 and TRBJ2-7, is GAGVSQTPSNKVTEKGKYVELRCDPISGHTALYWYRQSLGQGPEFLIYFQGTGAADDSGLPNDRFFAVRPEGSVSTLKIQRTERGDSAVYLCASSRDRADEQYFGPGTRLTVT.

J is TRBJ2-7 and V is TRBV7-9; TRBD2 matches 12 bases. Germline V gives CDR1 SEHNR, CDR2 FQNEAQ (reference sequence). The V and J ends lost 5 bases and 1 base, in that order; junction bases with no gene match: 3. The length of the CDR3 is 15 residues. CDR3 nucleotide sequence: TGTGCCAGCAGCATGGGGACTAGCGGGTCCTACGAGCAGTACTTC. It specifies CASSMGTSGSYEQYF.

Only one count was recorded for this clone. The genes are TRBV5-6 and TRBJ1-2, with 7 bases that match TRBD1. The CDR3 consists of 15 residues. With 1 base clipped from V and 4 bases from J, the junction kept 7 bases outside the gene matches. Germline assignment: CDR1 SGHDT and CDR2 YYEEEE. The CDR3 loop reads CASSLRLGQTYGYTF. In DNA form, the CDR3 reads TGTGCCAGCAGCTTGCGTTTGGGACAGACCTATGGCTACACCTTC.

This clone was recorded a few times. V is TRBV19 and J is TRBJ1-2, with unresolved D. V lost 1 base and J lost 6, with 9 bases in between. CDR1 is LNHDA and CDR2 is SQIVND in the germline V gene (reference sequence). The CDR3 consists of 13 residues. CDR3 region: CASSIASGNGYTF. The DNA of the CDR3 is TGTGCCAGTAGTATAGCTTCGGGGAATGGCTACACCTTC.

CDR3 residues: CAIRGLLYEQYV. CDR3 nucleotide sequence: TGTGCCATCCGGGGACTCCTCTACGAGCAGTACGTC. The chain carries TRBV2 and TRBJ2-7, with D perhaps matching TRBD2 (6 bases). V lost 10 bases, J lost 3 bases, and 13 bases lay in between. Germline-derived CDR1 and CDR2 are SNHLY and FYNNEI. The CDR3 runs to 12 residues.

This clone was counted a single time. The chain couples TRBV5-6 to TRBJ2-5; 10 bases fit TRBD1. The CDR3 loop spans 15 amino acids. V dropped 4 bases and J dropped 4; count of bases not matched to a gene: 7. Germline V CDR1 and CDR2: SGHDT, YYEEEE. CDR3 DNA: TGTGCCAGCAGCCGGACGACAGGGGGCGCAGAGACCCAGTACTTC. Translated: CASSRTTGGAETQYF.

The J gene is TRBJ2-2, the V gene TRBV7-2; TRBD1 agrees at 8 bases. Germline trimming cut 5 bases from V and 7 bases from J; bases unmatched to any gene: 9. The CDR3 runs to 15 residues. Germline V gene lookup returns CDR1 SGHTA and CDR2 FQGNSA. CDR3 coding DNA: TGTGCCAGCAGCACTCGGACAGGGCCGGACGGGGAGCTGTTTTTT. Protein: CASSTRTGPDGELFF.

This clone was recorded only once. This chain joins TRBV19 and TRBJ1-2, with 7 bases aligning to TRBD1. The germline gives CDR1 LNHDA, CDR2 SQIVND (reference sequence). Trimming cost V 1 base and J 0 bases; bases outside gene matches: 8. This CDR3 has 17 amino acids. The CDR3 sequence is CASSIVGRGATNYGYTF. CDR3 in DNA: TGTGCCAGTAGTATAGTTGGCAGGGGGGCAACTAACTATGGCTACACCTTC.

In regard to this clone: Compared with germline, one end of the junction differs, possibly owing to a read error. The rearrangement links TRBV7-9 to TRBJ1-2, with 8 bases lining up with TRBD1. Germline assignment: CDR1 SEHNR and CDR2 FQNEAQ (reference sequence). The CDR3 covers 14 residues. CDR3 sequence (DNA): TGTTCCAGCAGCTTATCAGGGGGCTTTATTGGCTACACCTTC. Protein sequence: CSSSLSGGFIGYTF.

In regard to this clone: Other nucleotide sequences from this sample produce the same CDR3. The CDR3 here is CASSVETGVWPDTQYF. The CDR3 nucleotides read TGTGCCAGCAGCGTAGAGACGGGAGTGTGGCCAGATACGCAGTATTTT. This chain connects TRBV9 to TRBJ2-3, with D tentatively TRBD2 (6 bases). The CDR3 length is 16 residues. Trimming removed 0 bases from V and 4 bases from J, with 15 bases in between. Looked up from germline, CDR1 is SGDLS and CDR2 is YYNGEE. The whole variable domain, filled in from reference TRBV9 and TRBJ2-3, reads DSGVTQTPKHLITATGQRVTLRCSPRSGDLSVYWYQQSLDQGLQFLIQYYNGEERAKGNILERFSAQQFPDLHSELNLSSLELGDSALYFCASSVETGVWPDTQYFGPGTRLTVL.

Here the CDR3 DNA reads TGTGCCAGCAGTCGAGGGACTAGCAGTACAGATACGCAGTATTTT. It yields the protein CASSRGTSSTDTQYF. V gene TRBV6-5 combines with J gene TRBJ2-3, with 9 bases identical to TRBD2. The J segment lost 3 bases and the V segment lost 5 bases, leaving 6 bases of the junction unmatched. The CDR3 has 15 amino acids. Germline loops: CDR1 MNHEY, CDR2 SVGAGI.

This sequence joins TRBV19 and TRBJ1-1, with TRBD1 as a possible D gene (6 bases). Per germline, CDR1 LNHDA and CDR2 SQIVND (reference sequence). The CDR3 runs to 14 residues. V shed 3 bases and J shed 4 bases, with 12 bases lying between them. The CDR3 nucleotides read TGTGCCAGTAGTATGGGGACACCCCCCACTGAAGCTTTCTTT. This codes for CASSMGTPPTEAFF.